This T cell receptor beta chain was observed in a study of blood T cells in healthy people across ages. Then a second PCR, running roughly 6 to 12 cycles, was carried out with a sample-barcoded 5' primer and a J-beta primer mix. MiXCR, applied by TCRdb to the 5' RACE reads, yields one record per CDR3 protein. The sample consists of more than 700,000 distinct CDR3 sequences, about 42% of them appearing once. The CDR3 runs to 13 residues. Germline CDR1 is SQVTM and CDR2 is ANQGSEA. The trim removed 4 bases at V and 3 bases at J, leaving 4 bases unmatched. Material: blood. This sequence was found in a man aged 80 or over in good health. The rearrangement uses TRBV29-1 and TRBJ2-7; TRBD2 matches 9 bases. The CDR3 reads CSVARTSVYEQYF. For the CDR3, the DNA is TGCAGCGTTGCTAGGACTAGCGTCTACGAGCAGTACTTC.